This T cell receptor (beta chain) was documented in a study of shared T cell receptors in the human thymus. Assay: immunoSEQ multiplex PCR; the TCRdb copy retains only in-frame clones and omits some. The table lists 500,000 to 850,000 clones, 80% to 90% of them singletons. The CDR3 covers 15 residues. Trimming removed 4 bases from V and 6 bases from J; junction bases left unmatched: 4. The germline CDR1 and CDR2 sequences are LGHNA and YSLEER. This same sample was also part of a study on human thymus T cells. That report adds: Healthy Finnish infants having corrective surgery for congenital heart defects served as donors.

The receptor comes from a boy in the first two years of life with a congenital heart defect. V gene TRBV4-3 combines with J gene TRBJ2-3, with 13 bases matching TRBD2. Sequenced input: thymocytes. In DNA, the CDR3 is TGCGCCAGCAGCCGACTAGCGGGGGGACGGGATACGCAGTATTTT. The encoded protein is CASSRLAGGRDTQYF.